This TCR beta chain was sequenced during a study of T cells in Graves' hyperthyroidism and ophthalmopathy. Template material for amplifying TCR beta CDR3 regions consisted of RNA transcripts. The HTBI primer set served for first-round RT-PCR of the TCR CDR3. MiXCR was run by TCRdb on the multiplex PCR reads, yielding one entry per CDR3 protein. The top ten clones hold around 7.7% of a sample with roughly 420,000 distinct CDR3 sequences, 15% to 18% of them seen once. The V and J ends lost 5 bases and 6 bases respectively, with 11 bases between them. The CDR3 is made up of 12 amino acids. This sequence joins TRBV12-3 or TRBV12-4 and TRBJ2-7; D possibly corresponds to TRBD1 (5 bases). Sequencing was performed on blood. This clonotype was obtained from a woman aged 18-29 years with Graves' hyperthyroidism. The CDR3 loop reads CASSPDSSEQYF. CDR3 sequence (DNA): TGTGCCAGCAGTCCAGACAGCTCCGAGCAGTACTTC.